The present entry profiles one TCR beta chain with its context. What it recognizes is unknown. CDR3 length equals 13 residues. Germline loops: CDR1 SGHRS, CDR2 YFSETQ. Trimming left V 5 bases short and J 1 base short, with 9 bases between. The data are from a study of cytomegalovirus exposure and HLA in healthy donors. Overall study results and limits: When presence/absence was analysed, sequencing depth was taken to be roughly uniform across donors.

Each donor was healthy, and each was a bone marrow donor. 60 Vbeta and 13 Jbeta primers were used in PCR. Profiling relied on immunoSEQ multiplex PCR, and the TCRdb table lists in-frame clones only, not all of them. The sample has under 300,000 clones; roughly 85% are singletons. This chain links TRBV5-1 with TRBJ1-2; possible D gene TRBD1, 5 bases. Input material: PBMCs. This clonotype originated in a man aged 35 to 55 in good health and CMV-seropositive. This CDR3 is CASRTDNNYGYTF. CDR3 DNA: TGCGCCAGCAGGACAGATAATAACTATGGCTACACCTTC.